The clone carrying this T cell receptor (delta chain) was seen a handful of times. Antigen: not known. This sample was taken from a study of Vδ1+ human thymocytes. Germline V gene data show CDR1 as TSWWSYY and CDR2 as QGS. With 4 bases removed from V and 0 bases from J, the gap between germline ends came to 18 bases. The CDR3 loop spans 17 amino acids. The template was reverse-transcribed extracted RNA. CDR3 amplicons came from multiplex PCR with pooled V-gene forward and constant-region reverse primers. TCRdb re-called the multiplex PCR reads with CATT. The top ten clones hold 0.5% of a sample with some 55,000 delta-chain clones, approximately 16% of them seen once. After alphabeta T cell depletion, CD3+ Vdelta1+ Vdelta2- thymocytes were sorted. Vdelta1+ thymocyte sorts reached between roughly 96% and 99.6% purity. Study-wide points: Unlike peripheral blood Vdelta1+ controls, thymic delta-chain sequences included 20% to 25% Vdelta2 and few Vdelta3. The authors advised highly purified populations and single-cell validation. In the thymus, TRG and TRD repertoires looked highly polyclonal with Gaussian CDR3 lengths.

The origin of this receptor is a boy in the first two years of life who had congenital heart surgery. The gene calls are TRDV1 and TRDJ1, with D tentatively TRDD3 (6 bases). Sequenced input: Vdelta1+ gamma-delta thymocytes from the thymus. Described subset: FACS-sorted CD3+ TCRalphabeta- TCRVdelta1+ TCRVdelta2- thymocytes. DNA for the CDR3: TGTGCTCTTGGGGGACTGTGCTGGGGACGATACACCGATAAACTCATCTTT. This sequence encodes CALGGLCWGRYTDKLIF.